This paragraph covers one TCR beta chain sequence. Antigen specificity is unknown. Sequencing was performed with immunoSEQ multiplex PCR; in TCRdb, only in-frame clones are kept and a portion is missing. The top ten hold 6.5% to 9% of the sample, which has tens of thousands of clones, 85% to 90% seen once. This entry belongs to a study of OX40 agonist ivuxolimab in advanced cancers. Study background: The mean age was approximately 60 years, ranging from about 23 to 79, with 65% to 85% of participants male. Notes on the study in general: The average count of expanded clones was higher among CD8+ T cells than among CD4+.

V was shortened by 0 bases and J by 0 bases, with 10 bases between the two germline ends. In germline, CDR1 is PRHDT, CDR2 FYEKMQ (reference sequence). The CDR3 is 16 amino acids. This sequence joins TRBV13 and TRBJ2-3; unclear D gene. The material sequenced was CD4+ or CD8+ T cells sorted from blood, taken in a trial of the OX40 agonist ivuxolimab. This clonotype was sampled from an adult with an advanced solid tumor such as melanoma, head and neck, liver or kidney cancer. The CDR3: CASSLGLRASTDTQYF. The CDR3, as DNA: TGTGCCAGCAGCTTAGGCCTACGCGCTAGCACAGATACGCAGTATTTT. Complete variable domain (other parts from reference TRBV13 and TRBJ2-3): AAGVIQSPRHLIKEKRETATLKCYPIPRHDTVYWYQQGPGQDPQFLISFYEKMQSDKGSIPDRFSAQQFSDYHSELNMSSLELGDSALYFCASSLGLRASTDTQYFGPGTRLTVL.